The 30 T cell receptor beta chains below were found in one sample sequenced in a study of graft-versus-host responses after intestinal transplantation. No antigen has been assigned to these receptors. Some clones are missing from TCRdb's copy, which holds only in-frame ones; the method was immunoSEQ multiplex PCR. This sample yields about 31,000 clones, of which roughly 80% are seen a single time; roughly 19% belongs to the top ten. The sequencing used unstimulated CD8+ T cells sorted from spleen or lymph node cells, collected before intestinal transplant. The source is a human donor who received an intestinal transplant.

This chain uses TRBV4-1 with TRBJ1-1; 8 nucleotides match TRBD1. Trimming at V came to 1 base and at J to 3 bases, leaving 4 bases not matched to a gene. Germline V gene data show CDR1 as MGHRA and CDR2 as YSYEKL. This CDR3 spans 15 amino acids. CDR3 DNA: TGCGCCAGCAGCCAAGGACAGGGGACTTACACTGAAGCTTTCTTT. Translated, it gives CASSQGQGTYTEAFF.

V gene TRBV28 combines with J gene TRBJ1-3, with no clear D. Trimming stripped 0 bases from V and 2 bases from J, with 8 bases between. CDR1 and CDR2 (germline): MDHEN, SYDVKM. The CDR3 covers 15 residues. CDR3 sequence: CASSLWAGPGNTIYF. In nucleotides, the CDR3 is TGTGCCAGCAGTTTATGGGCTGGGCCTGGAAACACCATATATTTT.

This clone occurred once. The J gene is TRBJ2-5, the V gene TRBV7-6, with no clear D. The germline CDR1 and CDR2 sequences are SGHVS and FNYEAQ. This CDR3 is 11 amino acids long. V was trimmed by 6 bases and J by 3 bases, leaving 5 bases between them. The CDR3 sequence is CASRSKETQYF. The CDR3 bases are TGTGCCAGCAGGTCAAAAGAGACCCAGTACTTC. Complete variable domain (other parts from reference TRBV7-6 and TRBJ2-5): GAGVSQSPRYKVTKRGQDVALRCDPISGHVSLYWYRQALGQGPEFLTYFNYEAQQDKSGLPNDRFSAERPEGSISTLTIQRTEQRDSAMYRCASRSKETQYFGPGTRLLVL.

The gene calls are TRBV9 and TRBJ1-6; 7 nucleotides align to TRBD1. Trimming cost V 3 bases and J 10 bases; bases outside gene matches: 16. CDR1 SGDLS and CDR2 YYNGEE come from the germline V gene. The length of the CDR3 is 17 residues. CDR3: CASSAENPTGRKSPLHF. The CDR3 bases are TGTGCCAGCAGCGCAGAGAACCCGACAGGGCGGAAGTCACCCCTCCACTTT.

The DNA for the CDR3 is TGTGCCAGCAGCCAAGATGGGACTCGCTACGAGCAGTACTTC. Translation gives CASSQDGTRYEQYF. The gene calls are TRBV14 and TRBJ2-7; weak D call: TRBD2 (6 bases). In germline, CDR1 is SGHDN, CDR2 FVKESK. V gave up 0 bases and J gave up 3 bases, with 9 bases separating them. CDR3 length: 14 amino acids.

The chain couples TRBV19 to TRBJ2-1, with D possibly TRBD2 on 6 matching bases. Deletions cut 3 bases from V and 4 bases from J, with 10 bases between. The CDR3 has 14 residues. From germline, CDR1 is LNHDA and CDR2 SQIVND (reference sequence). CDR3 bases: TGTGCCAGTAGTATCTTGGGGGGATACAATGAGCAGTTCTTC. Residues: CASSILGGYNEQFF.

Only a few counts were recorded for this clone. The chain employs TRBV27 and TRBJ2-7; 9 bases are shared with TRBD2. This CDR3 spans 17 amino acids. V gave up 5 bases and J gave up 2 bases; unmatched junction bases: 13. Germline CDR1 is MNHEY and CDR2 is SMNVEV (reference sequence). The CDR3 reads CASSGLGGASGTYEQYF. The CDR3 coding sequence is TGTGCCAGCAGTGGCCTGGGAGGGGCTAGCGGGACCTACGAGCAGTACTTC.

In this sample, this clone turned up a few times. The V call is TRBV5-6, the J call TRBJ1-2; D perhaps matches TRBD1 (5 bases). Trimming removed 0 bases at V and 1 base at J, with 13 bases between. The CDR3 is 16 amino acids. The germline gives CDR1 SGHDT, CDR2 YYEEEE. The CDR3 DNA sequence: TGTGCCAGCAGCTTGGCCGTACGACAGTTTAACTATGGCTACACCTTC. The encoded protein is CASSLAVRQFNYGYTF. Full variable domain (rest looked up from reference TRBV5-6 and TRBJ1-2): DAGVTQSPTHLIKTRGQQVTLRCSPKSGHDTVSWYQQALGQGPQFIFQYYEEEERQRGNFPDRFSGHQFPNYSSELNVNALLLGDSALYLCASSLAVRQFNYGYTFGSGTRLTVV.

This clone was seen a single time. The chain joins TRBV4-2 to TRBJ2-1; TRBD1 matches at 7 bases. J was trimmed by 9 bases and V by 5 bases; bases with no gene match: 10. CDR1 LGHNA and CDR2 YNFKEQ come from the germline V gene. CDR3 length: 14 amino acids. The CDR3 sequence is CASSFPTGSTEQFF. In DNA, the CDR3 is TGTGCCAGCAGCTTTCCGACAGGGTCAACTGAGCAGTTCTTC.

The gene calls are TRBV28 and TRBJ2-5, with D possibly matching TRBD1 (6 bases). The germline CDR1 and CDR2 sequences are MDHEN and SYDVKM. The CDR3 has 14 residues. The V end was cut by 7 bases, the J end by 2 bases, with 14 bases between. CDR3: CASTTDRSQETQYF. CDR3 bases: TGTGCCAGCACCACGGACAGATCGCAAGAGACCCAGTACTTC.

The V and J genes are TRBV4-1 and TRBJ1-6; D unclear. Trimming pared 1 base from V and 6 bases from J, leaving 7 bases between. Germline V gives CDR1 MGHRA, CDR2 YSYEKL. The CDR3 is 14 amino acids. The CDR3 is CASSQVQLNSPLHF. In DNA form, the CDR3 reads TGCGCCAGCAGCCAAGTACAGCTTAATTCACCCCTCCACTTT.

This chain connects TRBV5-8 to TRBJ1-3, with D uncertain. Trimming removed 4 bases at V and 1 base at J, with 6 bases between. Germline V gene lookup returns CDR1 SGHTS and CDR2 YDEGEE. This CDR3 comprises 13 residues. CDR3: CASSARSGNTIYF. Here the CDR3 DNA reads TGTGCCAGCAGCGCTCGGTCTGGAAACACCATATATTTT. Filled out from reference TRBV5-8 and TRBJ1-3, the complete variable domain reads EAGVTQSPTHLIKTRGQQATLRCSPISGHTSVYWYQQALGLGLQFLLWYDEGEERNRGNFPPRFSGRQFPNYSSELNVNALELEDSALYLCASSARSGNTIYFGEGSWLTVV.

This clone occurred a few times. As DNA, the CDR3 is TGTGCCAGCAGTGCTACAGGGGAGGCCGAGACCCAGTACTTC. Translated: CASSATGEAETQYF. The rearrangement joins TRBV6-1 to TRBJ2-5; a weak D match, TRBD1 (7 bases). The CDR3 consists of 14 residues. Germline V gene data show CDR1 as MNHNS and CDR2 as SASEGT. The germline V and J ends were trimmed by 4 bases and 5 bases, with 14 bases remaining between them.

V and J are TRBV2 and TRBJ2-1, with 16 positions matching TRBD2. This CDR3 is built from 16 residues. V shed 3 bases, J shed 7 bases, and the junction held 3 bases outside the gene matches. Germline V lookup: CDR1 SNHLY, CDR2 FYNNEI. CDR3 DNA sequence: TGTGCCAGCAGTGAGGGACTAGCGGGGGGGCAAAATGAGCAGTTCTTC. It codes for CASSEGLAGGQNEQFF.

The chain links TRBV5-1 to TRBJ2-7; TRBD2 matches at 12 bases. The germline V gene has CDR1 SGHRS and CDR2 YFSETQ. The V and J ends lost 2 bases and 4 bases, in that order; junction bases with no gene match: 4. CDR3 length: 15 residues. CDR3 sequence (DNA): TGCGCCAGCAGCTTTACTAGCGGGGGGATATACGAGCAGTACTTC. It translates to CASSFTSGGIYEQYF.

The genes are TRBV4-1 and TRBJ1-4; TRBD1 might be the D (6 bases). V lost 1 base to trimming and J lost 4 bases, with 13 bases between them. This CDR3 has 16 amino acids. CDR1 and CDR2 from the germline V gene are MGHRA and YSYEKL. As DNA, the CDR3 is TGCGCCAGCAGCCAAGCCTCACAGGGTATTAATGAAAAACTGTTTTTT. Translation: CASSQASQGINEKLFF.

The DNA of the CDR3 is TGTGCCAGTAGGCCGGACAGGATCTCTGGAAACACCATATATTTT. This translates into CASRPDRISGNTIYF. The chain carries TRBV19 and TRBJ1-3; TRBD1 agrees at 7 bases. V was pared by 6 bases and J by 0 bases, with 5 bases of the junction left unmatched. There are 15 residues in the CDR3. Looked up from germline, CDR1 is LNHDA and CDR2 is SQIVND (reference sequence).

The rearrangement uses TRBV27 and TRBJ1-1; 7 bases line up with TRBD1. The CDR3 extends over 15 amino acids. Germline-derived CDR1 and CDR2 are MNHEY and SMNVEV (reference sequence). Trimming took 4 bases from V and 3 from J; bases not matched to a gene: 8. CDR3 protein: CASSSQTGWDTEAFF. The CDR3 nucleotides are TGTGCCAGCAGTTCGCAGACAGGGTGGGACACTGAAGCTTTCTTT.

The sample holds a few counts of this clone. The chain recombines TRBV27 with TRBJ2-7, with 8 bases identical to TRBD2. The germline V gene has CDR1 MNHEY and CDR2 SMNVEV (reference sequence). The V segment lost 5 bases and the J segment 3 bases; nucleotides outside the gene matches: 12. The CDR3 totals 16 residues. The CDR3 sequence: CASSEARGGTVYEQYF. As DNA, the CDR3 is TGTGCCAGCAGTGAAGCGCGCGGGGGGACGGTCTACGAGCAGTACTTC.

The J gene is TRBJ1-1, the V gene TRBV4-1, with TRBD1 matching over 8 bases. This CDR3 is 15 amino acids long. Germline V CDR1 and CDR2: MGHRA, YSYEKL. Trimming cost V 0 bases and J 7 bases; bases outside gene matches: 7. The CDR3 spells CASSQDIGTGSEAFF. In DNA, the CDR3 is TGCGCCAGCAGCCAAGATATAGGGACAGGAAGTGAAGCTTTCTTT.

The chain carries TRBV5-5 and TRBJ2-5, with no clear D. Trimming took 0 bases from V and 2 from J, leaving 8 bases between them. This CDR3 has 14 residues. Germline CDR1 reads SGHKS; CDR2 reads YYEKEE (reference sequence). DNA for the CDR3: TGTGCCAGCAGCTTGGGCGACAATCAAGAGACCCAGTACTTC. Its protein is CASSLGDNQETQYF. Drawing the rest from reference TRBV5-5 and TRBJ2-5, the complete variable domain is DAGVTQSPTHLIKTRGQQVTLRCSPISGHKSVSWYQQVLGQGPQFIFQYYEKEERGRGNFPDRFSARQFPNYSSELNVNALLLGDSALYLCASSLGDNQETQYFGPGTRLLVL.

The chain combines TRBV4-1 with TRBJ1-5; 8 bases map to TRBD1. After removal of 4 bases from V and 1 base from J, the junction contained 6 bases not matched to a gene. CDR3 length equals 16 residues. The germline CDR1 and CDR2 sequences are MGHRA and YSYEKL. In nucleotides, the CDR3 is TGCGCCAGCAGCCCCCGACAGGGGCCGAGCAATCAGCCCCAGCATTTT. This gives the protein CASSPRQGPSNQPQHF.

The chain is built from TRBV7-6 and TRBJ2-5; a weak D match, TRBD1 (6 bases). Between the trimmed V and J ends, which lost 5 bases and 5 bases, there was a span of 12 bases. This CDR3 has 13 amino acids. Looked up from germline, CDR1 is SGHVS and CDR2 is FNYEAQ. The CDR3 coding sequence is TGTGCCAGCAGCGAAGGGACAAGGGAGACCCAGTACTTC. Its translation is CASSEGTRETQYF.

J is TRBJ2-3 and V is TRBV6-1; D is undetermined. There are 13 residues in the CDR3. V lost 3 bases, J lost 2 bases, and 6 bases lay in between. The germline V gene has CDR1 MNHNS and CDR2 SASEGT. For the CDR3, the DNA is TGTGCCAGCAGTGACTGGCTCACAGATACGCAGTATTTT. This codes for CASSDWLTDTQYF.

V usage is TRBV7-9 and J usage is TRBJ2-1; TRBD2 aligns across 12 bases. CDR3 length: 15 residues. CDR1 and CDR2 from the germline V gene are SEHNR and FQNEAQ (reference sequence). Trimming cost V 8 bases and J 10 bases; bases outside gene matches: 12. The CDR3 loop is CASPGPTSGRQEQFF. Written as DNA, the CDR3 is TGTGCCAGCCCGGGTCCGACTAGCGGGAGACAAGAGCAGTTCTTC.

The CDR3 is CASSLLRGEYEQYF. CDR3 sequence (DNA): TGTGCCAGCAGTTTACTGCGGGGGGAATACGAGCAGTACTTC. This chain joins TRBV28 and TRBJ2-7, with TRBD2 matching 8 bases. This CDR3 contains 14 residues. The ends lost 2 bases at V and 4 bases at J; junction bases unmatched: 4. CDR1 and CDR2 from the germline V gene are MDHEN and SYDVKM.

The chain has TRBV4-1 and TRBJ2-7; 7 positions agree with TRBD1. The CDR3 totals 15 residues. Germline lookup yields CDR1 MGHRA and CDR2 YSYEKL. J gave up 5 bases and V 0 bases, and 7 bases lay outside the gene matches. The CDR3 nucleotides read TGCGCCAGCAGCCAAGAGGGCAGGGGGTCCGACGAGCAGTACTTC. It yields the protein CASSQEGRGSDEQYF.

The gene calls are TRBV2 and TRBJ2-7, with 9 bases that match TRBD1. The CDR3 consists of 15 residues. V was pared by 3 bases and J by 1 base, with 4 bases of the junction left unmatched. Germline-derived CDR1 and CDR2 are SNHLY and FYNNEI. CDR3 protein: CASSDRDRVSYEQYF. CDR3 DNA sequence: TGTGCCAGCAGTGACAGGGACAGGGTTTCCTACGAGCAGTACTTC.

The chain recombines TRBV30 with TRBJ2-7, with D tentatively TRBD2 (6 bases). Trimming cost V 2 bases and J 4 bases, with 18 bases left between them. This CDR3 contains 15 residues. Looked up from germline, CDR1 is GTSNPN and CDR2 is SVGIG (reference sequence). The CDR3, as DNA: TGTGCCTGGAGTCCCTCCGGGACTCGTTTTTACGAGCAGTACTTC. This gives the protein CAWSPSGTRFYEQYF.

This clone came up a few times. This chain joins TRBV12-5 and TRBJ1-6; no definite D call. This CDR3 contains 13 residues. V lost 2 bases to trimming and J lost 7 bases, with 6 bases between them. Germline V gives CDR1 LGHNT, CDR2 FRNRAP. This chain's CDR3 is CASGLSPNSPLHF. For the CDR3, the DNA is TGTGCTAGTGGTTTGTCTCCCAATTCACCCCTCCACTTT.